This is a list of T cell receptor beta chains from one sample in a study of blood T cell repertoires in COVID-19. Clones were sequenced by immunoSEQ multiplex PCR, and TCRdb holds only the in-frame ones, with some missing. The sample has around 45,000 clones; 86% are singletons. The sequenced sample consisted of peripheral blood. These receptors were collected from a man aged 60 to 75 with active or convalescent COVID-19. CDR3s include the opening cysteine and the closing phenylalanine or tryptophan. Fields, in order: J gene, clone size, V gene, D gene, CDR3 protein, CDR3 DNA. The D gene is left open where the match is weak. Clone size is not always given. Where it is, it says once, few, many or a class for expanded clones.

TRBJ1-1 | . | TRBV18 | . | CASSPPGQNTEAFF | TGTGCCAGCTCACCACCGGGACAGAACACTGAAGCTTTCTTT
TRBJ1-1 | . | TRBV27 | . | CASTMRSDTEAFF | TGTGCCAGCACCATGAGGTCGGACACTGAAGCTTTCTTT
TRBJ1-4 | few | TRBV4-2 | TRBD1 | CASSPGTGGLEDEKLFF | TGTGCCAGCAGCCCCGGGACAGGGGGTCTGGAGGATGAAAAACTGTTTTTT
TRBJ2-1 | . | TRBV10-3 | TRBD1 | CAAGQGVVEQFF | TGTGCCGCGGGACAGGGGGTGGTTGAGCAGTTCTTC
TRBJ1-2 | . | TRBV2 | . | CASSATVGAESGYTF | TGTGCCAGCAGTGCAACGGTTGGGGCGGAGAGTGGCTACACCTTC
TRBJ1-5 | . | TRBV23-1 | . | CASTMGRGGTTAQHF | TGCGCCAGCACAATGGGGCGGGGGGGAACCACGGCCCAGCATTTT
TRBJ1-1 | . | TRBV6-5 | . | CASSYQGWAEAFF | TGTGCCAGCAGTTACCAGGGGTGGGCTGAAGCTTTCTTT
TRBJ2-2 | once | TRBV14 | . | CASSATLTGELFF | TGTGCCAGCAGCGCCACCCTAACCGGGGAGCTGTTTTTT
TRBJ1-1 | . | TRBV3-1/TRBV3-2 | TRBD1 | CASSAGQGDEAFF | TGTGCCAGCAGCGCCGGACAGGGCGATGAAGCTTTCTTT
TRBJ2-7 | . | TRBV6-5 | . | CASRLSGSREQYF | TGTGCCAGCAGGCTCTCGGGTTCCCGCGAGCAGTACTTC
TRBJ2-7 | . | TRBV28 | TRBD2 | CASIPISGGPYEQYF | TGTGCCAGCATTCCAATTAGCGGGGGGCCCTACGAGCAGTACTTC
TRBJ2-1 | . | TRBV28 | TRBD2 | CASSLFGSGGSYNEQFF | TGTGCCAGCAGTTTATTCGGGTCGGGGGGGTCCTACAATGAGCAGTTCTTC